A selection of T cell receptor beta chains follows, all from one sample in a study of cytomegalovirus exposure and HLA in healthy donors. Only in-frame clones appear in the TCRdb table, and some are missing; sequencing was by immunoSEQ multiplex PCR. This table has 200,000 to 250,000 clones, less than 85% appearing once. Source material: PBMCs. The receptors come from a young man in good health and CMV-seronegative. Both conserved end residues are part of each CDR3. D genes are given only for firm matches. Clone sizes are given selectively: once, few, many, or a class where the clone is expanded.

D: NA
length: 14
V: TRBV6-5
J: TRBJ2-7
size: NA
DNA: TGTGCCAGCAGTTATTTGCAGACTGGCTACGAGCAGTACTTC
CDR3: CASSYLQTGYEQYF

D: TRBD2
length: 14
V: TRBV18
J: TRBJ2-1
size: NA
DNA: TGTGCCAGCTCTGGGACTAGCGCATTCGATGAGCAGTTCTTC
CDR3: CASSGTSAFDEQFF

D: TRBD2
length: 12
V: TRBV28
J: TRBJ2-7
size: NA
DNA: TGTGCCAGTCACGCGGGGGGGTACGAGCAGTACTTC
CDR3: CASHAGGYEQYF

D: TRBD2
length: 18
V: TRBV2
J: TRBJ2-1
size: NA
DNA: TGTGCCAGCAGTCAGACTAGCGGGGTTAGGGGCTCCTACAATGAGCAGTTCTTC
CDR3: CASSQTSGVRGSYNEQFF

D: TRBD2
length: 16
V: TRBV7-9
J: TRBJ2-6
size: NA
DNA: TGTGCCAGCAGCTTACCTCGGGGGGCTGGGGCCAACGTCCTGACTTTC
CDR3: CASSLPRGAGANVLTF

D: NA
length: 12
V: TRBV30
J: TRBJ1-2
size: once
DNA: TGTGCCTGGAGTCCCACTAACTATGGCTACACCTTC
CDR3: CAWSPTNYGYTF

D: TRBD1
length: 18
V: TRBV25-1
J: TRBJ2-6
size: NA
DNA: TGTGCCAGCAGTGGCGTACAGGGGTCAAGCTCTGGGGCCAACGTCCTGACTTTC
CDR3: CASSGVQGSSSGANVLTF

D: TRBD1
length: 15
V: TRBV6-1
J: TRBJ2-2
size: NA
DNA: TGTGCCAGCATCCCCCCCGGACAGGGAACCGGGGAGCTGTTTTTT
CDR3: CASIPPGQGTGELFF

D: NA
length: 13
V: TRBV7-9
J: TRBJ2-5
size: once
DNA: TGTGCCAGCGGTTCAGTTGGTTACGTGACCCAGTACTTC
CDR3: CASGSVGYVTQYF

D: TRBD1
length: 14
V: TRBV27
J: TRBJ2-7
size: NA
DNA: TGTGCCAGCAGTTCGACAGGGGGTCGGAACGAGCAGTACTTC
CDR3: CASSSTGGRNEQYF

D: TRBD2
length: 15
V: TRBV9
J: TRBJ2-5
size: NA
DNA: TGTGCCAGCAGCGTTTCTAGCGGGTTCCAAGAGACCCAGTACTTC
CDR3: CASSVSSGFQETQYF

D: NA
length: 15
V: TRBV6-5
J: TRBJ2-3
size: NA
DNA: TGTGCCAGCAGTTACGACGCGGATCGGACAGATACGCAGTATTTT
CDR3: CASSYDADRTDTQYF

D: NA
length: 14
V: TRBV7-9
J: TRBJ1-5
size: NA
DNA: TGTGCCAGCAGCTTGACAGATAGCAATCAGCCCCAGCATTTT
CDR3: CASSLTDSNQPQHF

D: TRBD2
length: 16
V: TRBV6-1
J: TRBJ2-7
size: NA
DNA: TGTGCCAGCAGTGAACCGGGGAGCGGGAGTAGGAACGAGCAGTACTTC
CDR3: CASSEPGSGSRNEQYF

D: NA
length: 12
V: TRBV5-1
J: TRBJ2-3
size: NA
DNA: TGCGCCAGCAGCTTGTACACAGATACGCAGTATTTT
CDR3: CASSLYTDTQYF

D: NA
length: 15
V: TRBV5-6
J: TRBJ2-1
size: few
DNA: TGTGCCAGCAGCCCCCGGGATCACGTCGGTAATGAGCAGTTCTTC
CDR3: CASSPRDHVGNEQFF

D: TRBD1
length: 16
V: TRBV11-3
J: TRBJ2-1
size: NA
DNA: TGTGCCAGCAGCTTAGGTGGGACAGGGGGTGGGAATGAGCAGTTCTTC
CDR3: CASSLGGTGGGNEQFF